These T cell receptor beta chains were read from a single sample in a study of shared clonotypes between healthy human individuals. TCRdb's copy holds only in-frame clones and misses some; the assay was immunoSEQ multiplex PCR. The data contain fewer than 1 million clones, 96% of them singletons. The specimen was naive CD8+ T cells sorted from blood. These receptors came from a man aged 25-45 years in good health. CDR3s include the opening cysteine and the closing phenylalanine or tryptophan. A D gene is named only where the DNA matches it firmly. Part of the rows lack a size; the others show once, few, many or a class for expanded clones.

clone_size: .; j_call: TRBJ2-1; d_call: .; v_call: TRBV28; cdr3_aa: CASSQGNEQFF; cdr3_nt: TGTGCCAGCAGCCAGGGGAATGAGCAGTTCTTC
clone_size: .; j_call: TRBJ2-7; d_call: TRBD1; v_call: TRBV29-1; cdr3_aa: CSVVFSGTGGDEQYF; cdr3_nt: TGCAGCGTTGTATTTTCCGGGACAGGGGGCGATGAGCAGTACTTC
clone_size: once; j_call: TRBJ2-2; d_call: TRBD2; v_call: TRBV5-1; cdr3_aa: CASSEIAGPRAGELFF; cdr3_nt: TGCGCCAGCAGCGAAATAGCGGGACCTAGGGCCGGGGAGCTGTTTTTT
clone_size: once; j_call: TRBJ1-3; d_call: TRBD1; v_call: TRBV4-3; cdr3_aa: CASSQDDPGQGFSGNTIYF; cdr3_nt: TGCGCCAGCAGCCAAGACGACCCGGGACAGGGCTTTTCTGGAAACACCATATATTTT
clone_size: .; j_call: TRBJ2-1; d_call: .; v_call: TRBV6-5; cdr3_aa: CASSYSNSGSNEQFF; cdr3_nt: TGTGCCAGCAGTTACTCGAATAGCGGCTCTAATGAGCAGTTCTTC
clone_size: .; j_call: TRBJ2-3; d_call: TRBD2; v_call: TRBV14; cdr3_aa: CASSQVLAGTDTQYF; cdr3_nt: TGTGCCAGCAGCCAAGTTCTAGCGGGCACAGATACGCAGTATTTT
clone_size: .; j_call: TRBJ2-1; d_call: .; v_call: TRBV7-9; cdr3_aa: CASSPTGRGQENEQFF; cdr3_nt: TGTGCCAGCAGCCCCACGGGGAGAGGGCAGGAAAATGAGCAGTTCTTC
clone_size: .; j_call: TRBJ2-7; d_call: TRBD2; v_call: TRBV5-1; cdr3_aa: CASSSRGGRAREQYF; cdr3_nt: TGCGCCAGCAGCTCCAGGGGCGGGAGGGCTCGCGAGCAGTACTTC
clone_size: .; j_call: TRBJ2-3; d_call: .; v_call: TRBV27; cdr3_aa: CASRSRPDTQYF; cdr3_nt: TGTGCCAGCAGGTCACGCCCAGATACGCAGTATTTT
clone_size: .; j_call: TRBJ1-1; d_call: .; v_call: TRBV19; cdr3_aa: CASSEPGLRYEAFF; cdr3_nt: TGTGCCAGTAGTGAGCCGGGCCTACGATACGAAGCTTTCTTT
clone_size: once; j_call: TRBJ2-7; d_call: .; v_call: TRBV4-3; cdr3_aa: CASSSDRSGSYEQYF; cdr3_nt: TGCGCCAGCAGCTCGGACAGATCCGGCTCCTACGAGCAGTACTTC
clone_size: .; j_call: TRBJ1-2; d_call: .; v_call: TRBV7-2; cdr3_aa: CASSPGGGTF; cdr3_nt: TGTGCCAGCAGCCCAGGAGGGGGCACCTTC
clone_size: .; j_call: TRBJ2-7; d_call: TRBD1; v_call: TRBV4-1; cdr3_aa: CASSQKQGYEQYF; cdr3_nt: TGCGCCAGCAGCCAGAAACAGGGGTACGAGCAGTACTTC
clone_size: .; j_call: TRBJ2-2; d_call: TRBD2; v_call: TRBV27; cdr3_aa: CASTHHSGMDGELFF; cdr3_nt: TGTGCCAGCACCCATCATAGCGGGATGGACGGGGAGCTGTTTTTT
clone_size: .; j_call: TRBJ1-1; d_call: .; v_call: TRBV27; cdr3_aa: CASSLAATNTEAFF; cdr3_nt: TGTGCCAGCAGTCTCGCAGCTACGAACACTGAAGCTTTCTTT
clone_size: .; j_call: TRBJ2-1; d_call: TRBD2; v_call: TRBV7-9; cdr3_aa: CASSPPSGRSGEQFF; cdr3_nt: TGTGCCAGCAGCCCACCTAGCGGGAGATCTGGTGAGCAGTTCTTC
clone_size: .; j_call: TRBJ2-5; d_call: .; v_call: TRBV5-1; cdr3_aa: CASSLATGVGETQYF; cdr3_nt: TGCGCCAGCAGCTTGGCTACGGGAGTAGGGGAGACCCAGTACTTC
clone_size: .; j_call: TRBJ2-7; d_call: .; v_call: TRBV2; cdr3_aa: CARGQGGEQYF; cdr3_nt: TGTGCCAGGGGTCAGGGCGGCGAGCAGTACTTC
clone_size: .; j_call: TRBJ2-3; d_call: .; v_call: TRBV6-5; cdr3_aa: CASSRTPISADTQYF; cdr3_nt: TGTGCCAGCAGTCGTACCCCTATCTCGGCAGATACGCAGTATTTT
clone_size: .; j_call: TRBJ2-6; d_call: TRBD1; v_call: TRBV4-1; cdr3_aa: CASSHLGTGPSGGANVLTF; cdr3_nt: TGCGCCAGCAGCCACCTCGGGACAGGGCCCTCAGGTGGGGCCAACGTCCTGACTTTC
clone_size: .; j_call: TRBJ2-7; d_call: TRBD1; v_call: TRBV29-1; cdr3_aa: CSVEAYTGQGGSYEQYF; cdr3_nt: TGCAGCGTTGAAGCTTACACGGGACAGGGGGGATCCTACGAGCAGTACTTC
clone_size: .; j_call: TRBJ2-7; d_call: .; v_call: TRBV5-1; cdr3_aa: CASSLGGTVGGYEQYF; cdr3_nt: TGCGCCAGCAGCTTGGGAGGTACAGTCGGTGGCTACGAGCAGTACTTC
clone_size: .; j_call: TRBJ2-1; d_call: TRBD2; v_call: TRBV9; cdr3_aa: CASGTSGRNEQFF; cdr3_nt: TGTGCCAGCGGGACTAGCGGGAGAAATGAGCAGTTCTTC
clone_size: .; j_call: TRBJ2-1; d_call: .; v_call: TRBV6-4; cdr3_aa: CASRKSGDGSYNEQFF; cdr3_nt: TGTGCCAGCAGGAAGTCTGGGGACGGATCCTACAATGAGCAGTTCTTC
clone_size: .; j_call: TRBJ2-7; d_call: .; v_call: TRBV27; cdr3_aa: CASSSESTYEQYF; cdr3_nt: TGTGCCAGCAGTTCGGAGTCCACCTACGAGCAGTACTTC
clone_size: .; j_call: TRBJ2-2; d_call: TRBD1; v_call: TRBV11-2; cdr3_aa: CASSLGTGAPVELFF; cdr3_nt: TGTGCCAGCAGTCTGGGGACAGGGGCCCCGGTGGAGCTGTTTTTT
clone_size: .; j_call: TRBJ2-1; d_call: .; v_call: TRBV9; cdr3_aa: CASSVGLRGHNEQFF; cdr3_nt: TGTGCCAGCAGCGTAGGCTTACGGGGCCACAATGAGCAGTTCTTC
clone_size: .; j_call: TRBJ2-1; d_call: TRBD2; v_call: TRBV11-2; cdr3_aa: CASSSGLAGDYNEQFF; cdr3_nt: TGTGCCAGCAGCTCGGGACTAGCGGGGGACTACAATGAGCAGTTCTTC
clone_size: .; j_call: TRBJ2-1; d_call: TRBD2; v_call: TRBV19; cdr3_aa: CASSIKFAGGGFF; cdr3_nt: TGTGCCAGTAGTATAAAGTTTGCGGGAGGGGGGTTCTTC